This T cell receptor (beta chain) is drawn from a study of T cell responses to AZD1222 COVID-19 vaccine. Some clones are missing from TCRdb's copy, which holds only in-frame ones; the method was immunoSEQ multiplex PCR. The table has about 190,000 clones, around 92% seen once. The CDR3 length is 15 residues. CDR1 and CDR2 from the germline V gene are SGHDT and YYEEEE. With 5 bases removed from V and 3 bases from J, the gap between germline ends came to 15 bases. Sequenced here: peripheral blood, sampled on day 0 of AZD1222 vaccination. The source of this sequence is an adult in good health. The chain couples TRBV5-6 to TRBJ2-1; D not certain. DNA of the CDR3: TGTGCCAGCAGTTGGACCCCCATGGTCTACAATGAGCAGTTCTTC. Amino acids: CASSWTPMVYNEQFF.